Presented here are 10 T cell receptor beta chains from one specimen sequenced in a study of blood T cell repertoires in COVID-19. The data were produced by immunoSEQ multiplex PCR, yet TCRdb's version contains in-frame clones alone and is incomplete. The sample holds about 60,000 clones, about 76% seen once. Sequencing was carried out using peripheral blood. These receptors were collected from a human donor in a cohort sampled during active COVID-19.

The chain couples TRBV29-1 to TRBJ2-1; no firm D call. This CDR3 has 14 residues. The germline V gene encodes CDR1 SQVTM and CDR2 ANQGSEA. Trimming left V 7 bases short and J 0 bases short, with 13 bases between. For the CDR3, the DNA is TGCAGCGCCCCGAGCTACTCCTCCTACAATGAGCAGTTCTTC. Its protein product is CSAPSYSSYNEQFF.

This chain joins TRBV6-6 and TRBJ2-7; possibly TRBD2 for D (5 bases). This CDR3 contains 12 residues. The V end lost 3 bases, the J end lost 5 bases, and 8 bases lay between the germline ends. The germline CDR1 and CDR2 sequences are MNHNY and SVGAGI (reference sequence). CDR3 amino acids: CASSYIGNEQYF. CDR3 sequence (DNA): TGTGCCAGCAGTTATATCGGGAACGAGCAGTACTTC.

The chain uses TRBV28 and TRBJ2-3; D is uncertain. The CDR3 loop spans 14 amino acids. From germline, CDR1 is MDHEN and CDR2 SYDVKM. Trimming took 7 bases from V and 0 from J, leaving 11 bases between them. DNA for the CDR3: TGTGCCAGCAAGATCTACGGTAGCACAGATACGCAGTATTTT. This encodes CASKIYGSTDTQYF.

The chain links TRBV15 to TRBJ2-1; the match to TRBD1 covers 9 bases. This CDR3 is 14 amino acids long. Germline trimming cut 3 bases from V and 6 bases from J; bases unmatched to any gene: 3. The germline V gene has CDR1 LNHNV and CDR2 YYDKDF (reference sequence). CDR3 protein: CATSRDRGFNEQFF. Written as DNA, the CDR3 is TGTGCCACCAGCAGGGACAGGGGATTCAATGAGCAGTTCTTC.

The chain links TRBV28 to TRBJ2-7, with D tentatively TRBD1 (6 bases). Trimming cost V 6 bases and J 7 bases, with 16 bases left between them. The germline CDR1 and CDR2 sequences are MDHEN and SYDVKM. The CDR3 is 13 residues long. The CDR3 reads CASRNGQLGEQYF. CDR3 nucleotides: TGTGCCAGCAGAAACGGACAGCTGGGTGAGCAGTACTTC.

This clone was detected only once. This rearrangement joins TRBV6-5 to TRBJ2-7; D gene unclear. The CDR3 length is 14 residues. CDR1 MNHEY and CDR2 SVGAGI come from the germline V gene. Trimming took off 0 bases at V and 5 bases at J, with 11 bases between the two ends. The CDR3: CASSYSAPTDEQYF. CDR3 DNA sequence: TGTGCCAGCAGTTACTCAGCCCCTACCGACGAGCAGTACTTC.

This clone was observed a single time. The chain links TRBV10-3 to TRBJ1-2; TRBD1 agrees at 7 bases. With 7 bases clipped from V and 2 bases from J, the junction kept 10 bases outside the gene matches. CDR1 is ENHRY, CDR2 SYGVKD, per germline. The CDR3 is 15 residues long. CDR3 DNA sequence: TGTGCCATCAATCGACCGGGACAGCAAAACTATGGCTACACCTTC. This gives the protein CAINRPGQQNYGYTF.

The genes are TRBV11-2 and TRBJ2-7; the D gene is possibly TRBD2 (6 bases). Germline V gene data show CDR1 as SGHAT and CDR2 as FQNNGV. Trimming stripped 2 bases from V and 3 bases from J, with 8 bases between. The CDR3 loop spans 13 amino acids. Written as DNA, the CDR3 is TGTGCCAGCAGCTTAACCGGGGGCTACGAGCAGTACTTC. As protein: CASSLTGGYEQYF.

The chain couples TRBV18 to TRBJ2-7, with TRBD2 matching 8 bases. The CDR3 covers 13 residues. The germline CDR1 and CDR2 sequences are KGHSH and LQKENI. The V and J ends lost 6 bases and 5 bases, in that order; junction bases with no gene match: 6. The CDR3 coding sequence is TGTGCCAGCTCTCGGGGGGGCCTAGACGAGCAGTACTTC. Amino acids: CASSRGGLDEQYF.

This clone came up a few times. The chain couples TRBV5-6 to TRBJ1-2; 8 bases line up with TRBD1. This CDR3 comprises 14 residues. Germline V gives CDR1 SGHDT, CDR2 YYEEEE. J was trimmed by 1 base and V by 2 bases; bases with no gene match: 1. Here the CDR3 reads CASSLQGVNYGYTF. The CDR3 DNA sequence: TGTGCCAGCAGCTTACAGGGGGTTAACTATGGCTACACCTTC.